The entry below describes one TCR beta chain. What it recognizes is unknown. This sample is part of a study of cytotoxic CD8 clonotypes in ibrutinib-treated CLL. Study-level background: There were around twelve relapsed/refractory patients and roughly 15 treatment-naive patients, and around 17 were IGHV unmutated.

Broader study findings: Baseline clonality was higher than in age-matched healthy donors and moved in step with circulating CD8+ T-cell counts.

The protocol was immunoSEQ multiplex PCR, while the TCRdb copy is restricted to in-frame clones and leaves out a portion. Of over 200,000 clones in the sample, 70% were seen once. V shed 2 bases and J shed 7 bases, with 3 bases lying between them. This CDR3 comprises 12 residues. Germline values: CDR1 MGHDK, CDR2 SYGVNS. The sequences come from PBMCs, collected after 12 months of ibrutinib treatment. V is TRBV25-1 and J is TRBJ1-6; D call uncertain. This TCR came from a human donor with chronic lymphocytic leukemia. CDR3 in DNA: TGTGCCAGCAGTGAAGGGAATTCACCCCTCCACTTT. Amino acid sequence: CASSEGNSPLHF.